Detailed here is one T cell receptor (beta chain). Its antigen is not identified. From the reads, TCRdb called clonotypes with MiXCR, one entry per CDR3 protein. The sample includes some 590,000 distinct CDR3 sequences, under 45% seen only once; the top ten take about half. This sample is part of a study of T cell repertoires in cytomegalovirus infection. Study details: The authors relied on CMV epitopes, both recently identified HLA-C-restricted and well-studied HLA-B-restricted. Public TCR beta signature analysis indicated the presence of both CMV infection and matching HLA type. Notes on the study in general: The ex vivo response showed dominance by HLA-C-restricted CMV-specific TCR beta clonotypes. CMV carriers having the relevant HLA were flagged by cumulative public TCR beta family frequency.

Germline CDR1 SGDLS, CDR2 YYNGEE. Trimming removed 4 bases at V and 1 base at J, with 17 bases between. The CDR3 covers 16 residues. The sequences come from cultured PBMCs, collected from culture after CMV antigen stimulation. This clonotype originated in a human donor in good health (CMV status not recorded). Some clones in this sample may be carry-over from other donors' samples. The J gene is TRBJ1-1, the V gene TRBV9; D might be TRBD1 (6 bases). The DNA of the CDR3 is TGTGCCAGCAGCCCGGGGGGGGGGCGAGGGAACACTGAAGCTTTCTTT. Residues: CASSPGGGRGNTEAFF.